This T cell receptor (beta chain) was obtained from a study of T cell responses to AZD1222 COVID-19 vaccine. Study-level results: Nearly half of spike-specific TCRs reportedly target variant regions that are unmutated in the B.1.351 and B.1.1.7 variants. The study identified only six AZD1222 recipients as seropositive at baseline. White British donors predominated, females outnumbered males, and clonal diversity was possibly underestimated. In all cases, repertoires were sampled only after the peak T cell response.

Assay used: immunoSEQ multiplex PCR; TCRdb lists only in-frame clones, some missing. The table includes 180,000 or so clones, 85% to 95% detected once. CDR1 is MNHEY, CDR2 SVGEGT, per germline. The CDR3 is 18 amino acids. The V gene lost 4 bases and the J gene lost 10 bases, with 26 bases spanning the gap. This clone has just one count. Its antigen remains unidentified. V gene TRBV6-2 or TRBV6-3 combines with J gene TRBJ1-6; no clear D gene. This receptor was taken from an adult who received the AZD1222 COVID-19 vaccine. The sample consisted of peripheral blood, taken 28 days after the second AZD1222 dose. CDR3 sequence (DNA): TGTGCCAGCAGTTTGGACGGCTTTGATTTCGATTTGGAATCACCCCTCCACTTT. Amino acids: CASSLDGFDFDLESPLHF.